The clone carrying this T cell receptor (beta chain) was detected once. Its antigen remains unknown. These data originate in a study of post-analysis software for immune sequencing data. Across the study: Relapsing-remitting, secondary progressive and progressive-relapsing forms of multiple sclerosis all featured among disease courses. Study-level results: Controls significantly exceeded multiple sclerosis patients in normalized Chao1 diversity. Controls had lower frequencies than patients of about 5 TRBV segments, which included TRBV5-6, TRBV5-1 and TRBV20-1.

Unique molecular identifiers featured in each of the TCR beta cDNA libraries. From around 0.96 to 9.9 million T cells, 400,000 to 650,000 cDNA molecules were obtained. TCRdb reprocessed the PCR reads with MiXCR, giving one entry per CDR3 protein. The sample shows around 500,000 distinct CDR3 sequences, approximately 34% of them seen only once. V lost 2 bases and J 2 bases, leaving 13 bases between the germline ends. This CDR3 comprises 15 residues. The V gene's germline CDR1 is SGHRS and CDR2 YFSETQ. This clonotype was sampled from a girl aged 2-17 years with multiple sclerosis. V and J are TRBV5-1 and TRBJ1-1; D gene uncertain. The specimen was blood. CDR3 coding DNA: TGCGCCAGCAGCTTTAATGGGCTAGAAAACACTGAAGCTTTCTTT. Its protein is CASSFNGLENTEAFF.